This T cell receptor (beta chain) was profiled in a study of technical replicates of blood from a few donors. Trimming pared 2 bases from V and 1 base from J, leaving 2 bases between. This CDR3 contains 12 residues. Germline V gives CDR1 MDHEN, CDR2 SYDVKM. Clones were read by immunoSEQ multiplex PCR, and TCRdb kept only the in-frame ones, dropping some. Counted here are 56,000 or so clones, about 95% occurring once; the ten biggest clones make up 2.5% to 3.5%. The chain is built from TRBV28 and TRBJ1-1, with D uncertain. Sequences were obtained from PBMCs. The origin of this receptor is a human donor in good health. Some clones in this sample may be carry-over from other donors' samples. The CDR3 DNA reads TGTGCCAGCAGTTTACAGAACACTGAAGCTTTCTTT. It encodes CASSLQNTEAFF.